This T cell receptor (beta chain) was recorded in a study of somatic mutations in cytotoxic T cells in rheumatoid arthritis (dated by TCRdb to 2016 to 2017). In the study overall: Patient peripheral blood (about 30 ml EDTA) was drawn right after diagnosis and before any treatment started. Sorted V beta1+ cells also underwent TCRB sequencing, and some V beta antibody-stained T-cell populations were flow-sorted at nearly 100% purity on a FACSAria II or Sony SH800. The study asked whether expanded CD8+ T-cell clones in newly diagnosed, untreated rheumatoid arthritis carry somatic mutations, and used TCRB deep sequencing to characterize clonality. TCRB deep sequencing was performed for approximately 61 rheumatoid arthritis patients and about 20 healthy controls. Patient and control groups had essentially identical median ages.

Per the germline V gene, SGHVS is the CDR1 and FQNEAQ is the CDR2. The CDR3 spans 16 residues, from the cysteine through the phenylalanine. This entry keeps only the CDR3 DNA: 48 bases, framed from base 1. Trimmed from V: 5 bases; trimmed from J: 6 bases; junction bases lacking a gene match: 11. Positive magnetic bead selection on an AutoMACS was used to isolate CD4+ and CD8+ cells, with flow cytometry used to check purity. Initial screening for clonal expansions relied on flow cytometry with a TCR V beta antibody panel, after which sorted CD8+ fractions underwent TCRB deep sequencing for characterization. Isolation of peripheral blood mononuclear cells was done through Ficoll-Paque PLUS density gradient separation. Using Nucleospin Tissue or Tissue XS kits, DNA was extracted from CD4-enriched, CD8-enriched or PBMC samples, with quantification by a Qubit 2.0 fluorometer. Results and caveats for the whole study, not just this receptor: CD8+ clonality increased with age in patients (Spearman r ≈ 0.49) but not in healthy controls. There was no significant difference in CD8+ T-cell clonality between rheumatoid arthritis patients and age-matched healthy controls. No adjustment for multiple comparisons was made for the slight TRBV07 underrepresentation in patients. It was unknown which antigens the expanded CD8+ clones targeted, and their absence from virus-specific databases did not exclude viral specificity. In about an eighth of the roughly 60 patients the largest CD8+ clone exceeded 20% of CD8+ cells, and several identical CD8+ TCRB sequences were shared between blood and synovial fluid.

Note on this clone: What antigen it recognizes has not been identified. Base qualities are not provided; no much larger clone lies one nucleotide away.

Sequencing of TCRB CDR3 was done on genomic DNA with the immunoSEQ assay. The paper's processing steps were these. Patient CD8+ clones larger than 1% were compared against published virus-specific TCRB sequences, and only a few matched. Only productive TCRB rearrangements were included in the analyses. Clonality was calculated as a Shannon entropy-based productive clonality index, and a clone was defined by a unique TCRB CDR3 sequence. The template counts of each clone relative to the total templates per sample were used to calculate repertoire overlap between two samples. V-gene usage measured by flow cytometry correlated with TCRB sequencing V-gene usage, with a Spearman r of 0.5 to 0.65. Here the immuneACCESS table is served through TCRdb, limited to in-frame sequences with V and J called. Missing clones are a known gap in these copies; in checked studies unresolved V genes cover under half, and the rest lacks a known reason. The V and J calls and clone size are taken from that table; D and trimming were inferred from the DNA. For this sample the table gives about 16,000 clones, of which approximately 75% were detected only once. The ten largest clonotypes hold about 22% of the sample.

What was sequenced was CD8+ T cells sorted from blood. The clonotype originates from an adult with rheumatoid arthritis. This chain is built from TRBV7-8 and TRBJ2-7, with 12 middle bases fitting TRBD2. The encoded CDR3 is CASSTTSGGLGPEQYF. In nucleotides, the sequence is TGTGCCAGCAGCACGACTAGCGGGGGTCTGGGCCCCGAGCAGTACTTC.